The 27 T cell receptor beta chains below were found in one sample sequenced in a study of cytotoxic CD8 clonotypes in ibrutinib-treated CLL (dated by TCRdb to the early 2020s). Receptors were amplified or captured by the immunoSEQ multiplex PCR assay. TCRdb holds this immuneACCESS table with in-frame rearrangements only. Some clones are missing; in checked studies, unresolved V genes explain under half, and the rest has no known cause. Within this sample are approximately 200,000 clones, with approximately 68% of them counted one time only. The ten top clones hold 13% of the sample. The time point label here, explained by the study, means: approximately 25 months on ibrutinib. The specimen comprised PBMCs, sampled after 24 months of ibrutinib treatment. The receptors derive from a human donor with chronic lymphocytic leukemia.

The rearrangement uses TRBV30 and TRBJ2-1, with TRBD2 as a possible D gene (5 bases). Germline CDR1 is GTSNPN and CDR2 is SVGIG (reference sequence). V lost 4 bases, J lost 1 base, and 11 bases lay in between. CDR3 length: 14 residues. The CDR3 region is CAWKRGQSYNEQFF. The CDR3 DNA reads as TGTGCCTGGAAGAGAGGGCAATCCTACAATGAGCAGTTCTTC.

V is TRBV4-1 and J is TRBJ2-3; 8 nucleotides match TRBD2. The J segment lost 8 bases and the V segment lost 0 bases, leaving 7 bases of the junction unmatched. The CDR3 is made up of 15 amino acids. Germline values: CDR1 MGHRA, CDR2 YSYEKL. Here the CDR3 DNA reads TGCGCCAGCAGCCAAGATGGGACTAGGGATAGTACGCAGTATTTT. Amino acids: CASSQDGTRDSTQYF.

The DNA of the CDR3 is TGTGCCAGCAGGATGACTCAGTACACCGGGGAGCTGTTTTTT. It is translated as CASRMTQYTGELFF. V usage is TRBV2 and J usage is TRBJ2-2; D is unresolved. Germline V CDR1 and CDR2: SNHLY, FYNNEI. This CDR3 contains 14 residues. Trimming stripped 6 bases from V and 3 bases from J, with 11 bases between.

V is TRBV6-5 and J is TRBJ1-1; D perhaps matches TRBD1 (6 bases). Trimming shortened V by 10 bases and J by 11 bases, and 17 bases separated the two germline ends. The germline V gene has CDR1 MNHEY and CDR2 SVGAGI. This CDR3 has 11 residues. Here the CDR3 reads CATATGGKAFF. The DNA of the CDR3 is TGTGCCACAGCTACCGGGGGCAAGGCTTTCTTT.

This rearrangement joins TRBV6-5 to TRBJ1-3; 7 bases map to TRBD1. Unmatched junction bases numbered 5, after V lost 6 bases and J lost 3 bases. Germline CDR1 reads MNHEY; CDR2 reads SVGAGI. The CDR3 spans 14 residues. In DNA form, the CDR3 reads TGTGCCAGCAGACAACAGGGGTTTGGAAACACCATATATTTT. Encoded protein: CASRQQGFGNTIYF.

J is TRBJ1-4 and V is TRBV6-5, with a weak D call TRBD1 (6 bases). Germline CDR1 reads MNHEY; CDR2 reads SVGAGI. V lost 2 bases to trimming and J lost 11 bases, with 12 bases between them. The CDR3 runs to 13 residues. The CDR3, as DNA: TGTGCCAGCAGTTACGGATTGAGGGGGAAACTGTTTTTT. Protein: CASSYGLRGKLFF.

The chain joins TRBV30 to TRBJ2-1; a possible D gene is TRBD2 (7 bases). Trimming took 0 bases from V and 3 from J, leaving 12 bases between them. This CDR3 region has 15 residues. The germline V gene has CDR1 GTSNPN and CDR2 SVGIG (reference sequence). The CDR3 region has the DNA TGTGCCTGGAGTGTTGGGGGGGGACACTACAATGAGCAGTTCTTC. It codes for CAWSVGGGHYNEQFF.

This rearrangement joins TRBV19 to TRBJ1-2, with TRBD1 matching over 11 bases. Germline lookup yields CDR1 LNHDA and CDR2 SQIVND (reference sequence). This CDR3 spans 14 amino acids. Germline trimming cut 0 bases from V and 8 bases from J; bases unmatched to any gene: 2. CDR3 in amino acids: CASSIEDRGRGYTF. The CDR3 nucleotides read TGTGCCAGTAGTATAGAGGACAGGGGGCGAGGCTACACCTTC.

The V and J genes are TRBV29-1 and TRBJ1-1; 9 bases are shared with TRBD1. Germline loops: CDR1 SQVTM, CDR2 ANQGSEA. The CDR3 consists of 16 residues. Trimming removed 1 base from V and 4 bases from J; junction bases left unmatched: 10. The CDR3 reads CSVEVPKTGGVTEAFF. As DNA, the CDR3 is TGCAGCGTTGAAGTCCCAAAAACAGGGGGCGTCACTGAAGCTTTCTTT.

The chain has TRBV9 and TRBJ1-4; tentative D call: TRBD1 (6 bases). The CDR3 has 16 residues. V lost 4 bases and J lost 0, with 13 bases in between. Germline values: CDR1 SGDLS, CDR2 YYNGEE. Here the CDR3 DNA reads TGTGCCAGCAGCCCCCGGGGGGGCGCAACTAATGAAAAACTGTTTTTT. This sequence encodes CASSPRGGATNEKLFF.

CDR3 in amino acids: CASSPGPGGFNEKLFF. The DNA of the CDR3 is TGTGCCAGCAGCCCAGGGCCGGGGGGGTTTAATGAAAAACTGTTTTTT. This sequence joins TRBV9 and TRBJ1-4; a possible D gene is TRBD1 (5 bases). There are 16 residues in the CDR3. Between the trimmed V and J ends, which lost 4 bases and 4 bases, there was a span of 17 bases. Per the germline V gene, CDR1 is SGDLS and CDR2 is YYNGEE.

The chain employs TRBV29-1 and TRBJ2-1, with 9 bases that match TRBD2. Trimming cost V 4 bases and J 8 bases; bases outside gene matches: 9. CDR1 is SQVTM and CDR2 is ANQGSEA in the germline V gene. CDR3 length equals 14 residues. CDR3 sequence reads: CSVAGREGGYEQFF. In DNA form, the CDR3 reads TGCAGCGTTGCTGGGCGGGAGGGTGGATATGAGCAGTTCTTC.

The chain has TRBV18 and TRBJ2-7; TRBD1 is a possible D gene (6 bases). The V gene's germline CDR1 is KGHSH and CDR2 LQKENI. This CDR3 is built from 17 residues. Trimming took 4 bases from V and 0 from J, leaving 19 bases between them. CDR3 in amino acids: CASSRTGPQTGSYEQYF. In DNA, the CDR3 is TGTGCCAGCTCACGAACAGGGCCCCAAACCGGCTCCTACGAGCAGTACTTC. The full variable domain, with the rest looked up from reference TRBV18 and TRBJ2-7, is NAGVMQNPRHLVRRRGQEARLRCSPMKGHSHVYWYRQLPEEGLKFMVYLQKENIIDESGMPKERFSAEFPKEGPSILRIQQVVRGDSAAYFCASSRTGPQTGSYEQYFGPGTRLTVT.

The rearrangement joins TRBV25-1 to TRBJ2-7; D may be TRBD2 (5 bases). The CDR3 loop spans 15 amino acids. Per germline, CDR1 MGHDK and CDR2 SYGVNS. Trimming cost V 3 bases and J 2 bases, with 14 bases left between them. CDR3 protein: CASSEVSGPPYEQYF. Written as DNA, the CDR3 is TGTGCCAGCAGTGAGGTGAGCGGACCTCCCTACGAGCAGTACTTC.

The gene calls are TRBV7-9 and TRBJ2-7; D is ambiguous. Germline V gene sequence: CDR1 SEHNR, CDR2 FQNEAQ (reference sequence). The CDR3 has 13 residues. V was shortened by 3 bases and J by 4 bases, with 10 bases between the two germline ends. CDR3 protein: CASSFQVGYEQYF. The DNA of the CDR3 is TGTGCCAGCAGCTTTCAAGTGGGTTACGAGCAGTACTTC.

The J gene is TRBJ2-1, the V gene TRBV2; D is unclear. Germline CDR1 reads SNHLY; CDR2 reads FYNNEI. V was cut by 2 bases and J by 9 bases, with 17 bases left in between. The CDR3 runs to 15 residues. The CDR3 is CASSEIGTTLGEQFF. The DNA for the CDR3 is TGTGCCAGCAGTGAAATCGGCACAACTCTGGGTGAGCAGTTCTTC.

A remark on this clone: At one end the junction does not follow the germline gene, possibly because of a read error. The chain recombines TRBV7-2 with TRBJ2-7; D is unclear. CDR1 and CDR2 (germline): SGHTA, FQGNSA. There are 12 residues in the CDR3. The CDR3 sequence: CASSRPGLAVFF. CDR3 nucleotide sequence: TGTGCCAGCAGCCGCCCCGGTTTGGCAGTTTTCTTC.

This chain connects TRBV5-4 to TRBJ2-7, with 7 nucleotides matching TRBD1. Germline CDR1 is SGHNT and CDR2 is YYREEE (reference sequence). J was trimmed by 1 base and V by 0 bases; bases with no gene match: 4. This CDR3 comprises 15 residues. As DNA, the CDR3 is TGTGCCAGCAGCTTGGGGACAGGACAGTCCTACGAGCAGTACTTC. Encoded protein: CASSLGTGQSYEQYF.

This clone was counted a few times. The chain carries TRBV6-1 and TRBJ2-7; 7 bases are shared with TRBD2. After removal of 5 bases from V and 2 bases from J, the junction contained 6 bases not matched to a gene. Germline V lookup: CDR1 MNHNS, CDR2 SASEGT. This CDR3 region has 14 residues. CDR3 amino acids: CASSSLAEPYEQYF. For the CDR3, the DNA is TGTGCCAGCAGTTCCCTAGCGGAGCCCTACGAGCAGTACTTC.

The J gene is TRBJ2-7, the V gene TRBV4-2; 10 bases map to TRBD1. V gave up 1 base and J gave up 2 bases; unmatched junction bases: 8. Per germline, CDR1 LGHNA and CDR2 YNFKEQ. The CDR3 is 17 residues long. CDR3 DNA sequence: TGTGCCAGCAGCCAAGCCCCAGACAGGGGGCAGACCTACGAGCAGTACTTC. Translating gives CASSQAPDRGQTYEQYF.

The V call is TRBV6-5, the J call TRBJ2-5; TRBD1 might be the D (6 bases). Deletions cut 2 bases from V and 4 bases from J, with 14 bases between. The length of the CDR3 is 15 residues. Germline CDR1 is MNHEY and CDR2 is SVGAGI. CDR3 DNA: TGTGCCAGCAGTTACCCGGGACAAGCGCGAGAGACCCAGTACTTC. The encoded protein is CASSYPGQARETQYF.

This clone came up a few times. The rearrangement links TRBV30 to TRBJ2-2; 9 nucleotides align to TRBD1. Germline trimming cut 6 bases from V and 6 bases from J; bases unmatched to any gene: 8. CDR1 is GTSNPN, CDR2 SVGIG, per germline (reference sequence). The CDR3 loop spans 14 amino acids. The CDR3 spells CACAGTGLAGELFF. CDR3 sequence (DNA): TGTGCCTGTGCCGGGACAGGGCTCGCCGGGGAGCTGTTTTTT. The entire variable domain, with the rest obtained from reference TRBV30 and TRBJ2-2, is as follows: SQTIHQWPATLVQPVGSPLSLECTVEGTSNPNLYWYRQAAGRGLQLLFYSVGIGQISSEVPQNLSASRPQDRQFILSSKKLLLSDSGFYLCACAGTGLAGELFFGEGSRLTVL.

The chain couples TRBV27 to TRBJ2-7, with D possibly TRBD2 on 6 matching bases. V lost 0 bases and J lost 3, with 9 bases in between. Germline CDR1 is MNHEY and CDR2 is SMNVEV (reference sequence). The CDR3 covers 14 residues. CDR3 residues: CASSLSAGRYEQYF. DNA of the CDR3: TGTGCCAGCAGTTTATCCGCGGGGCGCTACGAGCAGTACTTC.

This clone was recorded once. The chain's CDR3 is CATLDTGSYEQYF. DNA for the CDR3: TGTGCCACCTTGGATACAGGAAGCTACGAGCAGTACTTC. The V call is TRBV28, the J call TRBJ2-7; tentative D call: TRBD1 (5 bases). Germline lookup yields CDR1 MDHEN and CDR2 SYDVKM. V dropped 10 bases and J dropped 3 bases, with 16 bases sitting between them. The CDR3 sequence is 13 residues long.

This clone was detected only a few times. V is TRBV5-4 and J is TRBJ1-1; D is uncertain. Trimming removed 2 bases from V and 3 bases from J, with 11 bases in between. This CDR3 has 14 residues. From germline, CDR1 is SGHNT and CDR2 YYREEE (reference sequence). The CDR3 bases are TGTGCCAGCAGCTTACCTAACTGGGACACTGAAGCTTTCTTT. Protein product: CASSLPNWDTEAFF.

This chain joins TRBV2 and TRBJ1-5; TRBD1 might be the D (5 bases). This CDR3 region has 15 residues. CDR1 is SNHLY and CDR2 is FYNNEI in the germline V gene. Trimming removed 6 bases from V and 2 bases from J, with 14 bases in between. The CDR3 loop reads CASRPREGRNQPQHF. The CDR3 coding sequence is TGTGCCAGCAGGCCCAGGGAGGGCCGCAATCAGCCCCAGCATTTT.

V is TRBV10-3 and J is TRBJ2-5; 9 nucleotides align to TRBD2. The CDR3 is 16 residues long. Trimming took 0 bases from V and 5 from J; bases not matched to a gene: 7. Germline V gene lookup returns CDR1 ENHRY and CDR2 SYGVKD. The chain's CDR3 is CAISESILAGSETQYF. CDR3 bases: TGTGCCATCAGTGAGTCGATCCTAGCGGGAAGTGAGACCCAGTACTTC.